These 27 T cell receptor beta chains came from one sample sequenced in a study of identical twins. Via MiXCR, TCRdb re-called the 5' RACE reads, giving one row per CDR3 protein. The table has 350,000 or so distinct CDR3 sequences, roughly 9% seen once. The material sequenced was naive T cells sorted from blood. The receptors were sampled from a woman aged 45 to 65 in good health.

The sample holds many counts of this clonotype. The V call is TRBV9, the J call TRBJ1-1; D unresolved. The length of the CDR3 is 13 residues. Between the trimmed V and J ends, which lost 0 bases and 0 bases, there was a span of 3 bases. Germline CDR1 and CDR2: SGDLS and YYNGEE. CDR3 in DNA: TGTGCCAGCAGCGTAGACGTGAACACTGAAGCTTTCTTT. Protein sequence: CASSVDVNTEAFF.

The chain joins TRBV20-1 to TRBJ2-3; D is possibly TRBD1 (5 bases). This CDR3 is 16 amino acids long. Germline assignment: CDR1 DFQATT and CDR2 SNEGSKA (reference sequence). Trimming removed 0 bases at V and 8 bases at J, with 21 bases between. CDR3 sequence: CSARDLRQLRKGTQYF. CDR3 DNA sequence: TGCAGTGCTAGAGATCTCAGACAGCTAAGAAAGGGTACGCAGTATTTT.

The table lists this clonotype with many counts. The gene calls are TRBV20-1 and TRBJ1-1; D remains ambiguous. The CDR3 covers 11 residues. The germline V gene encodes CDR1 DFQATT and CDR2 SNEGSKA (reference sequence). With 4 bases removed from V and 1 base from J, the gap between germline ends came to 4 bases. The CDR3 loop reads CSAKGNTEAFF. For the CDR3, the DNA is TGCAGTGCTAAGGGGAACACTGAAGCTTTCTTT.

This clonotype was counted between two and nine times. The chain joins TRBV12-5 to TRBJ2-1, with 11 bases lining up with TRBD2. V lost 6 bases and J lost 6; bases outside the gene matches: 7. Germline values: CDR1 LGHNT, CDR2 FRNRAP. The CDR3 length is 15 residues. The CDR3, as DNA: TGTGCTAGTGGGCGACTAGCGGGACCGAGCAATGAGCAGTTCTTC. It encodes CASGRLAGPSNEQFF.

This clonotype was recorded many times. V is TRBV11-2 and J is TRBJ2-5; 7 nucleotides agree with TRBD1. The germline CDR1 and CDR2 sequences are SGHAT and FQNNGV. V was clipped by 5 bases and J by 4 bases; unmatched bases: 7. This CDR3 spans 14 amino acids. The CDR3: CASSPTGARETQYF. In DNA form, the CDR3 reads TGTGCCAGCAGCCCTACAGGGGCGAGAGAGACCCAGTACTTC.

This clonotype was detected ten times or more. This sequence joins TRBV5-1 and TRBJ1-1, with TRBD1 identical over 7 bases. Germline CDR1 and CDR2: SGHRS and YFSETQ. After removal of 4 bases from V and 3 bases from J, the junction contained 6 bases not matched to a gene. The CDR3 extends over 14 amino acids. CDR3 DNA sequence: TGCGCCAGCAGCCAGGGGACAGCAGACACTGAAGCTTTCTTT. This codes for CASSQGTADTEAFF. Drawing the rest from reference TRBV5-1 and TRBJ1-1, the complete variable domain is KAGVTQTPRYLIKTRGQQVTLSCSPISGHRSVSWYQQTPGQGLQFLFEYFSETQRNKGNFPGRFSGRQFSNSRSEMNVSTLELGDSALYLCASSQGTADTEAFFGQGTRLTVV.

This clonotype showed up just a few times. The chain uses TRBV7-2 and TRBJ2-3, with 14 bases matching TRBD2. The CDR3 covers 14 residues. Looked up from germline, CDR1 is SGHTA and CDR2 is FQGNSA. V dropped 5 bases and J dropped 9; count of bases not matched to a gene: 4. CDR3 coding DNA: TGTGCCAGCAGCGCGGGACTAGCGGGAGTAACGCAGTATTTT. It codes for CASSAGLAGVTQYF.

The CDR3: CASSMRERSGELFF. The CDR3 coding sequence is TGTGCCAGTAGTATGAGGGAGAGGTCCGGGGAGCTGTTTTTT. This chain joins TRBV19 and TRBJ2-2; TRBD2 might be the D (5 bases). Germline assignment: CDR1 LNHDA and CDR2 SQIVND (reference sequence). The CDR3 contains 14 residues. The V gene lost 3 bases and the J gene lost 6 bases, with 11 bases spanning the gap.

This clonotype was seen at least ten times. The rearrangement uses TRBV5-1 and TRBJ2-3; 9 bases agree with TRBD2. This CDR3 is 16 amino acids long. J lost 5 bases, V lost 3 bases, and 10 bases had no gene match. Germline V gene sequence: CDR1 SGHRS, CDR2 YFSETQ. CDR3 in amino acids: CASSYTGTSSIDTQYF. The DNA of the CDR3 is TGCGCCAGCAGCTACACCGGGACTAGCTCCATAGATACGCAGTATTTT.

The gene calls are TRBV7-9 and TRBJ1-4; no clear D gene. This CDR3 contains 15 residues. Between the trimmed V and J ends, which lost 1 base and 4 bases, there was a span of 10 bases. Germline V CDR1 and CDR2: SEHNR, FQNEAQ (reference sequence). The CDR3: CASSLGWANNEKLFF. The CDR3 DNA reads as TGTGCCAGCAGCTTAGGATGGGCTAATAATGAAAAACTGTTTTTT. Using reference TRBV7-9 and TRBJ1-4 for the parts outside the CDR3, the full variable domain is DTGVSQNPRHKITKRGQNVTFRCDPISEHNRLYWYRQTLGQGPEFLTYFQNEAQLEKSRLLSDRFSAERPKGSFSTLEIQRTEQGDSAMYLCASSLGWANNEKLFFGSGTQLSVL.

This clonotype came up many times. The rearrangement uses TRBV4-2 and TRBJ1-6; 7 bases match TRBD1. Germline V gene sequence: CDR1 LGHNA, CDR2 YNFKEQ. The CDR3 length is 16 residues. V was pared by 1 base and J by 8 bases, with 8 bases of the junction left unmatched. The CDR3 nucleotides read TGTGCCAGCAGCCAAGTCCCAGGACAGGCTCATTCACCCCTCCACTTT. It is translated as CASSQVPGQAHSPLHF.

This clonotype was picked up many times. The chain carries TRBV12-3 or TRBV12-4 and TRBJ2-2, with TRBD1 matching over 7 bases. V trimming: 7 bases; J trimming: 6 bases; junction bases outside the gene matches: 11. The CDR3 contains 15 residues. The CDR3 loop is CASTRRTGQPGELFF. CDR3 DNA: TGTGCCAGCACCCGTCGGACAGGACAACCCGGGGAGCTGTTTTTT.

This clonotype has only a few counts. The rearrangement joins TRBV12-3 or TRBV12-4 to TRBJ1-2, with unresolved D. Trimming took off 1 base at V and 3 bases at J, with 6 bases between the two ends. The CDR3 loop spans 13 amino acids. The CDR3 loop reads CASSLGLDYGYTF. The CDR3, as DNA: TGTGCCAGCAGTTTAGGACTCGACTATGGCTACACCTTC.

This clonotype was recorded at least ten times. This chain links TRBV12-3 or TRBV12-4 with TRBJ2-1, with no clear D. Trimming removed 1 base from V and 12 bases from J, with 13 bases in between. This CDR3 contains 13 residues. Here the CDR3 reads CASSLGRAERQFF. Written as DNA, the CDR3 is TGTGCCAGCAGTTTAGGAAGGGCCGAGAGGCAGTTCTTC.

This clonotype was recorded many times. The chain links TRBV5-1 to TRBJ2-7, with D unclear. The germline CDR1 and CDR2 sequences are SGHRS and YFSETQ. V dropped 4 bases and J dropped 6 bases, with 17 bases sitting between them. The CDR3 consists of 14 residues. CDR3 sequence reads: CASSHPTNPSEQYF. The CDR3 nucleotides are TGCGCCAGCAGCCATCCCACCAATCCCAGCGAGCAGTACTTC.

This clonotype was seen only a few times. The rearrangement uses TRBV4-1 and TRBJ2-1; no clear D gene. The V end lost 1 base, the J end lost 7 bases, and 11 bases lay between the germline ends. The CDR3 contains 14 residues. CDR1 is MGHRA, CDR2 YSYEKL, per germline. For the CDR3, the DNA is TGCGCCAGCAGCCAAGTAGTTCGAAAGAATGAGCAGTTCTTC. Translation: CASSQVVRKNEQFF.

This clonotype was seen at least ten times. This sequence joins TRBV29-1 and TRBJ2-1; perhaps TRBD2 as D (6 bases). There are 16 residues in the CDR3. The germline CDR1 and CDR2 sequences are SQVTM and ANQGSEA. Trimming removed 6 bases at V and 3 bases at J, with 21 bases between. The CDR3 DNA sequence: TGCAGCGTCGCTCGTTTACTAGCCCCAGACTACAATGAGCAGTTCTTC. Amino acids: CSVARLLAPDYNEQFF.

J is TRBJ1-1 and V is TRBV12-5; D unresolved. V was cut by 3 bases and J by 3 bases, with 5 bases left in between. CDR1 and CDR2 (germline): LGHNT, FRNRAP. The CDR3 is 12 residues long. The CDR3 is CASGLMDTEAFF. The CDR3 DNA reads as TGTGCTAGTGGTTTAATGGACACTGAAGCTTTCTTT.

This chain joins TRBV20-1 and TRBJ1-4, with a possible D match to TRBD1 (5 bases). The CDR3 has 14 amino acids. Trimming removed 5 bases from V and 8 bases from J, with 18 bases in between. In germline, CDR1 is DFQATT, CDR2 SNEGSKA (reference sequence). The CDR3 sequence: CSAPNTGGNEKLFF. In nucleotides, the CDR3 is TGCAGTGCTCCTAATACCGGGGGTAACGAAAAACTGTTTTTT.

This clonotype was observed a handful of times. The chain recombines TRBV25-1 with TRBJ1-1; D gene ambiguous. The CDR3 is 14 residues long. Trimming removed 6 bases from V and 4 bases from J, with 15 bases in between. Germline-derived CDR1 and CDR2 are MGHDK and SYGVNS. The CDR3 DNA sequence: TGTGCCAGCAGCCCGATCGGTCCGATCACTGAAGCTTTCTTT. As protein: CASSPIGPITEAFF. The full variable domain, its missing parts supplied by reference TRBV25-1 and TRBJ1-1, is EADIYQTPRYLVIGTGKKITLECSQTMGHDKMYWYQQDPGMELHLIHYSYGVNSTEKGDLSSESTVSRIRTEHFPLTLESARPSHTSQYLCASSPIGPITEAFFGQGTRLTVV.

In its sample, this clonotype was seen many times. The rearrangement uses TRBV7-9 and TRBJ1-5, with no clear D. The CDR3 contains 14 residues. CDR1 SEHNR and CDR2 FQNEAQ come from the germline V gene (reference sequence). V gave up 3 bases and J gave up 1 base, with 7 bases separating them. Written as DNA, the CDR3 is TGTGCCAGCAGCTTCCCGGGAAGCAATCAGCCCCAGCATTTT. It translates to CASSFPGSNQPQHF.

This clonotype has just a few counts. The V call is TRBV10-3, the J call TRBJ2-1, with 10 bases aligning to TRBD2. The CDR3 runs 15 residues. Germline loops: CDR1 ENHRY, CDR2 SYGVKD. V trimming: 7 bases; J trimming: 3 bases; junction bases outside the gene matches: 6. CDR3 loop: CAINPSGSSYNEQFF. CDR3 DNA sequence: TGTGCCATCAATCCTAGCGGGAGTAGCTACAATGAGCAGTTCTTC.

V is TRBV12-3 or TRBV12-4 and J is TRBJ2-1; 12 nucleotides agree with TRBD2. After removal of 6 bases from V and 9 bases from J, the junction contained 15 bases not matched to a gene. The CDR3 is 17 amino acids. CDR3: CASSPLRLAGGAGEQFF. DNA of the CDR3: TGTGCCAGCAGCCCTTTACGGCTAGCGGGAGGGGCGGGTGAGCAGTTCTTC.

This clonotype has at least ten counts. The chain uses TRBV5-1 and TRBJ2-1; maybe TRBD2 (5 bases). The CDR3 is made up of 14 amino acids. Germline CDR1 is SGHRS and CDR2 is YFSETQ. Trimming stripped 5 bases from V and 6 bases from J, with 15 bases between. DNA for the CDR3: TGCGCCAGCAGGAGGGCAGGAAGAGGCAATGAGCAGTTCTTC. This gives the protein CASRRAGRGNEQFF.

This clonotype has at least ten counts. The chain combines TRBV30 with TRBJ2-1, with TRBD1 identical over 10 bases. The CDR3 loop spans 16 amino acids. With V trimmed by 2 bases and J by 2 bases, 6 bases remained unmatched. CDR1 and CDR2 from the germline V gene are GTSNPN and SVGIG (reference sequence). This chain's CDR3 is CAWSFGTGAAYNEQFF. CDR3 nucleotide sequence: TGTGCCTGGAGTTTCGGGACAGGGGCAGCCTACAATGAGCAGTTCTTC.

Only a few counts were recorded for this clonotype. V gene TRBV6-6 combines with J gene TRBJ1-2; no definite D call. Germline-derived CDR1 and CDR2 are MNHNY and SVGAGI (reference sequence). The length of the CDR3 is 13 residues. Trimming shortened V by 11 bases and J by 4 bases, and 17 bases separated the two germline ends. The CDR3, as DNA: TGTGCCCGGTCTCGGGCACCATCCTATGGCTACACCTTC. This sequence encodes CARSRAPSYGYTF.

Concerning this clonotype itself: A read error may explain this, as a much larger clone is one base away. The CDR3 carries no conserved terminal phenylalanine or tryptophan, so it likely arises from a read error. The chain is built from TRBV6-5 and TRBJ1-1, with D possibly matching TRBD1 (6 bases). CDR1 and CDR2 from the germline V gene are MNHEY and SVGAGI. The V and J ends lost 8 bases and 2 bases respectively, with 12 bases between them. The CDR3 contains 13 residues. The CDR3 coding sequence is TGTGCCAGCCAGGGGAAAAGAAACACTGAAGCTTTCTGT. Its protein product is CASQGKRNTEAFC.